The T cell receptor beta chain described here comes from a study of blood T cell repertoires in COVID-19. Background on the study: T cells, B-cell-depleted T cells, or PBMCs provided the cDNA or gDNA that served as material.

The authors' processing: The authors estimated nucleated cell counts from reference gene primer amplification. Sequencing used immunoSEQ multiplex PCR; TCRdb keeps in-frame clones, though not all of them. V and J calls plus clone size are reproduced from that table; the DNA served to infer D and trimming. The sample lists 83,000 or so clones, roughly four fifths occurring once. The germline gives CDR1 SQVTM, CDR2 ANQGSEA. The V and J ends lost 4 bases and 10 bases respectively, with 17 bases between them. CDR3 length: 14 amino acids. The sample taken for sequencing was peripheral blood. The gene calls are TRBV29-1 and TRBJ1-6, with D maybe TRBD1 (5 bases). The origin of this receptor is a human donor in a cohort sampled during active COVID-19. The CDR3 loop is CSVALGGVRSPLHF. CDR3 in DNA: TGCAGCGTTGCCCTGGGAGGGGTGCGGTCACCCCTCCACTTT. Drawing the rest from reference TRBV29-1 and TRBJ1-6, the complete variable domain is SAVISQKPSRDICQRGTSLTIQCQVDSQVTMMFWYRQQPGQSLTLIATANQGSEATYESGFVIDKFPISRPNLTFSTLTVSNMSPEDSSIYLCSVALGGVRSPLHFGNGTRLTVT.